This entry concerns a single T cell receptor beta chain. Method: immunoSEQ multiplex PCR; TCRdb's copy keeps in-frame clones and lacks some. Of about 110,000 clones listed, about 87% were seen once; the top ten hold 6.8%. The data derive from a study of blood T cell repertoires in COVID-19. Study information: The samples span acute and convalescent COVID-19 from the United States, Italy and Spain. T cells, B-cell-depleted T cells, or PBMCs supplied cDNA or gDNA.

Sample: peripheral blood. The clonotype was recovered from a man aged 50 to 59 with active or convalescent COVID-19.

CDR3 in amino acids: CASSLGPGQGAVGYTF. The CDR3 region has the DNA TGTGCCAGCAGCTTGGGGCCCGGACAGGGGGCGGTTGGCTACACCTTC. This chain uses TRBV5-6 with TRBJ1-2; 11 nucleotides agree with TRBD1. V lost 0 bases to trimming and J lost 7 bases; unmatched junction nucleotides: 8. Germline CDR1 and CDR2: SGHDT and YYEEEE. The CDR3 extends over 16 amino acids.